This T cell receptor beta chain stems from a study of control samples from healthy donors and cancer patients (dated by TCRdb to about 2020). Remarks on this clone: It has no known antigen specificity. It has no much larger one-base neighbor in the sample; base qualities were not kept.

CDR3 length: 15 amino acids, cysteine to phenylalanine. Kept here is only the CDR3 DNA, which spans 45 bases and is read in frame from base 1. The germline V gene provides CDR1 LGHNA and CDR2 YNFKEQ. The junction carries 16 bases between V and J, which are trimmed by 3 bases and 5 bases respectively. Library preparation employed the immunoSEQ multiplex PCR assay. Drawn from immuneACCESS, this table holds only the in-frame rearrangements with V and J called that TCRdb kept. Clones are partly lost; checked studies trace under half to an unresolved V gene and leave the rest unexplained. The sample table lists around 110,000 clones, more than 85% of them with a count of one. The ten most abundant clones make up more than 2% of the sample.

The sample consisted of blood. The clonotype was recovered from a man aged 25 to 40 in good health. The chain is encoded by TRBV4-2 joined to TRBJ1-1, and TRBD1 may be the D gene, going by 6 matching bases. The sequenced DNA is TGTGCCAGCAGCCAGGGACACCTCGTAGGAACTGAAGCTTTCTTT. This encodes CASSQGHLVGTEAFF.